The 32 T cell receptor beta chains reported below all come from one sample, sequenced in a study of blood T cell repertoires in COVID-19. TCRdb's table, derived via immunoSEQ multiplex PCR, lists solely in-frame clones and lacks some. This sample carries 180,000 or so clones, about 86% of them seen once, and the ten largest clones take roughly 7%. What was sequenced was PBMCs or T cells enriched from blood (not recorded which). The origin of the receptors is a man aged 35 to 55 who had recovered from COVID-19.

This clone was seen a handful of times. V gene TRBV19 combines with J gene TRBJ1-5, with 9 bases aligning to TRBD1. V dropped 7 bases and J dropped 4; count of bases not matched to a gene: 8. The CDR3 loop spans 15 amino acids. Germline assignment: CDR1 LNHDA and CDR2 SQIVND (reference sequence). The CDR3 DNA sequence: TGTGCCAGTACCGCGGACAGGGGCGCAAATCAGCCCCAGCATTTT. Translated: CASTADRGANQPQHF.

This clone was found a few times. This rearrangement joins TRBV2 to TRBJ1-3; 8 bases are a match to TRBD1. This CDR3 has 17 residues. J lost 1 base, V lost 3 bases, and 8 bases had no gene match. Germline V gene sequence: CDR1 SNHLY, CDR2 FYNNEI. The CDR3 sequence is CASSDHDRGLSGNTIYF. The CDR3 DNA reads as TGTGCCAGCAGTGATCATGACAGGGGATTATCTGGAAACACCATATATTTT.

The rearrangement uses TRBV11-2 and TRBJ2-5; tentatively, D is TRBD2 (7 bases). The CDR3 has 15 amino acids. V lost 1 base and J 4 bases, leaving 13 bases between the germline ends. Germline V CDR1 and CDR2: SGHAT, FQNNGV. In DNA form, the CDR3 reads TGTGCCAGCAGCTTAGCGGGGGGCCGAGGAGAGACCCAGTACTTC. Protein product: CASSLAGGRGETQYF.

The rearrangement links TRBV15 to TRBJ1-5, with no clear D. Germline CDR1 reads LNHNV; CDR2 reads YYDKDF (reference sequence). This CDR3 region has 15 residues. V was pared by 0 bases and J by 7 bases, with 13 bases between. The CDR3 sequence is CATSRDNRGEQPQHF. CDR3 sequence (DNA): TGTGCCACCAGCAGAGATAATCGGGGTGAGCAGCCCCAGCATTTT.

The rearrangement links TRBV6-2 or TRBV6-3 to TRBJ2-1; 12 positions match TRBD2. Trimming took 3 bases from V and 1 from J; bases not matched to a gene: 13. This CDR3 spans 20 amino acids. Germline V lookup: CDR1 MNHEY, CDR2 SVGEGT. DNA for the CDR3: TGTGCCAGCAGTTATTCGTTCCTAGCGGGGGGGCCTAGGTCCTACAATGAGCAGTTCTTC. It specifies CASSYSFLAGGPRSYNEQFF.

This rearrangement joins TRBV19 to TRBJ1-2; D call uncertain. Per the germline V gene, CDR1 is LNHDA and CDR2 is SQIVND (reference sequence). The CDR3 loop spans 13 amino acids. V lost 5 bases and J lost 1, with 8 bases in between. As DNA, the CDR3 is TGTGCCAGTAGTTACGGAGTTAACTATGGCTACACCTTC. This sequence encodes CASSYGVNYGYTF.

This chain uses TRBV5-1 with TRBJ1-1; weak D call: TRBD1 (6 bases). This CDR3 has 14 amino acids. Per germline, CDR1 SGHRS and CDR2 YFSETQ. Trimming took 4 bases from V and 4 from J, leaving 14 bases between them. CDR3 nucleotides: TGCGCCAGCAGCGGGACACTGAGGGGCACTGAAGCTTTCTTT. Translated: CASSGTLRGTEAFF. The entire variable domain, with the rest obtained from reference TRBV5-1 and TRBJ1-1, is as follows: KAGVTQTPRYLIKTRGQQVTLSCSPISGHRSVSWYQQTPGQGLQFLFEYFSETQRNKGNFPGRFSGRQFSNSRSEMNVSTLELGDSALYLCASSGTLRGTEAFFGQGTRLTVV.

V gene TRBV5-5 combines with J gene TRBJ1-3; D unclear. The V end lost 4 bases, the J end lost 4 bases, and 6 bases lay between the germline ends. There are 12 residues in the CDR3. Germline V gives CDR1 SGHKS, CDR2 YYEKEE (reference sequence). CDR3 in DNA: TGTGCCAGCAGCCCCGTGGGAAACACCATATATTTT. Protein product: CASSPVGNTIYF.

The chain has TRBV5-1 and TRBJ2-5, with TRBD1 matching 9 bases. The CDR3 runs to 14 residues. V trimming: 4 bases; J trimming: 4 bases; junction bases outside the gene matches: 5. Germline V CDR1 and CDR2: SGHRS, YFSETQ. The CDR3 bases are TGCGCCAGCAGCCGGGGACAGGGAACAGAGACCCAGTACTTC. Amino acid sequence: CASSRGQGTETQYF.

The CDR3 bases are TGCGCCAGCAGCTTGGAGGGGACTTACGAGCAGTACTTC. Translation gives CASSLEGTYEQYF. The chain recombines TRBV5-1 with TRBJ2-7; D is perhaps TRBD2 (6 bases). V was clipped by 0 bases and J by 4 bases, with 8 bases between them. The CDR3 extends over 13 amino acids. Germline assignment: CDR1 SGHRS and CDR2 YFSETQ.

To note about this clone: The sample carries other DNA sequences with the same CDR3. The CDR3 spells CASSSSGGNTEAFF. Here the CDR3 DNA reads TGCGCCAGCAGCTCCTCAGGGGGGAACACTGAAGCTTTCTTT. V is TRBV5-1 and J is TRBJ1-1; 7 nucleotides match TRBD1. J was trimmed by 1 base and V by 3 bases; bases with no gene match: 3. Germline lookup yields CDR1 SGHRS and CDR2 YFSETQ. The CDR3 covers 14 residues.

CDR3 bases: TGCAGCGTTGTGGGGGGGCGGTACACTGAAGCTTTCTTT. Its translation is CSVVGGRYTEAFF. J is TRBJ1-1 and V is TRBV29-1, with D possibly being TRBD1 (6 bases). V lost 4 bases, J lost 3 bases, and 12 bases lay in between. The V gene's germline CDR1 is SQVTM and CDR2 ANQGSEA. The length of the CDR3 is 13 residues.

The V gene is TRBV6-5, the J gene TRBJ2-4; unclear D gene. The CDR3 sequence is 16 residues long. V lost 0 bases to trimming and J lost 6 bases, with 15 bases between them. The germline CDR1 and CDR2 sequences are MNHEY and SVGAGI. CDR3 in DNA: TGTGCCAGCAGTTACTCAGGTGTTACGGGTGGAAACATTCAGTACTTC. Its protein product is CASSYSGVTGGNIQYF.

The sample holds a few counts of this clone. The chain has TRBV7-2 and TRBJ1-5; 7 positions agree with TRBD1. CDR3 length equals 13 residues. V lost 3 bases, J lost 4 bases, and 0 bases stayed unmatched. The germline CDR1 and CDR2 sequences are SGHTA and FQGNSA. CDR3 DNA: TGTGCCAGCAGCTTGGACAGGAATCAGCCCCAGCATTTT. Protein: CASSLDRNQPQHF.

The chain links TRBV19 to TRBJ2-1; 9 nucleotides match TRBD2. Germline CDR1 LNHDA, CDR2 SQIVND (reference sequence). The CDR3 is made up of 16 amino acids. Germline trimming cut 7 bases from V and 7 bases from J; bases unmatched to any gene: 14. The CDR3 here is CASTSHKAGGGNEQFF. Written as DNA, the CDR3 is TGTGCCAGTACCTCCCACAAAGCGGGGGGCGGGAATGAGCAGTTCTTC.

The chain combines TRBV4-1 with TRBJ1-6, with TRBD1 matching over 8 bases. This CDR3 spans 16 amino acids. V lost 4 bases, J lost 5 bases, and 7 bases stayed unmatched. Germline assignment: CDR1 MGHRA and CDR2 YSYEKL. The DNA of the CDR3 is TGCGCCAGCAGCCCCGGCCAGGGGGCGAATAATTCACCCCTCCACTTT. This sequence encodes CASSPGQGANNSPLHF.

The V call is TRBV5-6, the J call TRBJ2-5, with TRBD2 identical over 8 bases. The CDR3 length is 15 residues. The V gene end was trimmed by 5 bases and the J gene end by 3 bases; junction bases not matched to a gene: 9. Germline lookup yields CDR1 SGHDT and CDR2 YYEEEE. The CDR3 spells CASRTGLGGKETQYF. Here the CDR3 DNA reads TGTGCCAGCAGAACGGGACTAGGGGGGAAAGAGACCCAGTACTTC.

The rearrangement links TRBV7-8 to TRBJ2-7; 7 bases match TRBD1. V was clipped by 5 bases and J by 6 bases; unmatched bases: 13. The germline V gene encodes CDR1 SGHVS and CDR2 FQNEAQ. This CDR3 comprises 15 residues. Here the CDR3 reads CASSPHPRGKSEQYF. The CDR3, as DNA: TGTGCCAGCAGCCCACACCCCAGGGGGAAGAGCGAGCAGTACTTC. The full variable domain, in which reference TRBV7-8 and TRBJ2-7 provide the parts outside the CDR3, is GAGVSQSPRYKVAKRGQDVALRCDPISGHVSLFWYQQALGQGPEFLTYFQNEAQLDKSGLPSDRFFAERPEGSVSTLKIQRTQQEDSAVYLCASSPHPRGKSEQYFGPGTRLTVT.

This chain connects TRBV18 to TRBJ2-5; D gene unclear. With 3 bases removed from V and 3 bases from J, the gap between germline ends came to 11 bases. This CDR3 is built from 14 residues. In germline, CDR1 is KGHSH, CDR2 LQKENI. This CDR3 is CASSPSVTKETQYF. CDR3 DNA: TGTGCCAGCTCACCGAGTGTAACGAAAGAGACCCAGTACTTC. Supplemented by reference TRBV18 and TRBJ2-5, the full variable domain reads NAGVMQNPRHLVRRRGQEARLRCSPMKGHSHVYWYRQLPEEGLKFMVYLQKENIIDESGMPKERFSAEFPKEGPSILRIQQVVRGDSAAYFCASSPSVTKETQYFGPGTRLLVL.

The chain employs TRBV3-1 (or the pseudogene TRBV3-2) and TRBJ1-5; TRBD1 is a possible D gene (6 bases). This CDR3 has 15 residues. With 0 bases removed from V and 6 bases from J, the gap between germline ends came to 12 bases. CDR1 LGHDT and CDR2 YNNKEL come from the germline V gene (reference sequence). The CDR3 nucleotides are TGTGCCAGCAGCCAAGACTGCAGGGGCTTTCAGCCCCAGCATTTT. Translating it yields CASSQDCRGFQPQHF.

The J gene is TRBJ1-1, the V gene TRBV11-2; D is uncertain. The CDR3 loop spans 14 amino acids. CDR1 is SGHAT, CDR2 FQNNGV, per germline. V was trimmed by 7 bases and J by 0 bases, leaving 12 bases between them. The CDR3 is CASTPGSLNTEAFF. CDR3 sequence (DNA): TGTGCCAGCACTCCAGGTTCATTGAACACTGAAGCTTTCTTT.

V and J are TRBV3-1 (or the pseudogene TRBV3-2) and TRBJ2-1; D uncertain. V gave up 3 bases and J gave up 13 bases, with 19 bases separating them. The CDR3 extends over 14 amino acids. Germline V gives CDR1 LGHDT, CDR2 YNNKEL (reference sequence). This chain's CDR3 is CASSHAASERSQFF. Here the CDR3 DNA reads TGTGCCAGCAGCCACGCGGCTTCTGAGAGAAGTCAGTTCTTC.

CDR3 residues: CASSIEKGRGPETQYF. The DNA for the CDR3 is TGTGCCAGTAGTATAGAAAAGGGGAGGGGACCAGAGACCCAGTACTTC. The chain combines TRBV19 with TRBJ2-5; 7 bases map to TRBD2. The V gene's germline CDR1 is LNHDA and CDR2 SQIVND (reference sequence). The CDR3 sequence is 16 residues long. The ends lost 0 bases at V and 4 bases at J; junction bases unmatched: 8.

The chain joins TRBV9 to TRBJ2-5; 7 nucleotides align to TRBD1. The germline gives CDR1 SGDLS, CDR2 YYNGEE. This CDR3 region has 17 residues. V lost 0 bases and J lost 4; bases outside the gene matches: 12. The CDR3 loop is CASSVGVMGTVPETQYF. CDR3 coding DNA: TGTGCCAGCAGCGTAGGAGTAATGGGGACAGTCCCAGAGACCCAGTACTTC.

V usage is TRBV6-5 and J usage is TRBJ1-1; 7 bases are a match to TRBD1. Germline trimming cut 6 bases from V and 11 bases from J; bases unmatched to any gene: 9. The germline V gene encodes CDR1 MNHEY and CDR2 SVGAGI. The CDR3 has 12 amino acids. The CDR3 sequence is CASSPHRGQAFF. The CDR3 coding sequence is TGTGCCAGCAGCCCCCACAGGGGCCAGGCTTTCTTT.

This clone was seen a few times. The chain has TRBV3-1 (or the pseudogene TRBV3-2) and TRBJ2-3, with 9 bases aligning to TRBD2. CDR3 length equals 17 residues. CDR1 LGHDT and CDR2 YNNKEL come from the germline V gene (reference sequence). J lost 2 bases, V lost 1 base, and 7 bases had no gene match. The CDR3 nucleotides read TGTGCCAGCAGCCAAGGCGGTAGCGGGGGAATCACAGATACGCAGTATTTT. Translation: CASSQGGSGGITDTQYF.

The rearrangement links TRBV4-2 to TRBJ2-6, with TRBD2 identical over 7 bases. The CDR3 is made up of 17 amino acids. CDR1 and CDR2 from the germline V gene are LGHNA and YNFKEQ. J lost 0 bases, V lost 3 bases, and 5 bases had no gene match. The CDR3 region is CASSQTTSYSGANVLTF. CDR3 nucleotides: TGTGCCAGCAGCCAGACGACTAGCTACTCTGGGGCCAACGTCCTGACTTTC.

The V gene is TRBV2, the J gene TRBJ1-1; a weak D match, TRBD1 (6 bases). CDR3 length: 13 residues. V was shortened by 7 bases and J by 2 bases, with 11 bases between the two germline ends. In germline, CDR1 is SNHLY, CDR2 FYNNEI. DNA of the CDR3: TGTGCCAGCACGTCAGGGGTTAACACTGAAGCTTTCTTT. As protein: CASTSGVNTEAFF. The whole variable domain, remainder taken from reference TRBV2 and TRBJ1-1, is EPEVTQTPSHQVTQMGQEVILRCVPISNHLYFYWYRQILGQKVEFLVSFYNNEISEKSEIFDDQFSVERPDGSNFTLKIRSTKLEDSAMYFCASTSGVNTEAFFGQGTRLTVV.

The chain links TRBV19 to TRBJ2-7; 12 bases are a match to TRBD1. CDR3 length equals 14 residues. The V gene end was trimmed by 7 bases and the J gene end by 1 base; junction bases not matched to a gene: 2. CDR1 LNHDA and CDR2 SQIVND come from the germline V gene (reference sequence). This CDR3 reads CASTGQGASYEQYF. The CDR3 DNA reads TGTGCCAGTACGGGACAGGGGGCATCCTACGAGCAGTACTTC.

The chain recombines TRBV5-1 with TRBJ1-2; 11 nucleotides line up with TRBD1. Trimming cost V 4 bases and J 8 bases; bases outside gene matches: 7. This CDR3 is built from 14 residues. Germline loops: CDR1 SGHRS, CDR2 YFSETQ. The CDR3 bases are TGCGCCAGCAGCCAGGACAGGGGGCAGCGAGGCTACACCTTC. Its protein is CASSQDRGQRGYTF.

The rearrangement uses TRBV13 and TRBJ1-1, with D possibly being TRBD1 (5 bases). The CDR3 length is 15 residues. The germline CDR1 and CDR2 sequences are PRHDT and FYEKMQ (reference sequence). Between the trimmed V and J ends, which lost 5 bases and 0 bases, there was a span of 13 bases. The CDR3 here is CASSPRTSMNTEAFF. CDR3 nucleotides: TGTGCCAGCAGCCCACGGACAAGCATGAACACTGAAGCTTTCTTT.

This clone came up once. For the CDR3, the DNA is TGTGCCACCAGCAGAGATACAGGACAGAAGATTGGAAACACCATATATTTT. It is translated as CATSRDTGQKIGNTIYF. This chain joins TRBV15 and TRBJ1-3; D is possibly TRBD1 (6 bases). The length of the CDR3 is 17 residues. Trimming pared 0 bases from V and 3 bases from J, leaving 15 bases between. Germline V gene lookup returns CDR1 LNHNV and CDR2 YYDKDF (reference sequence).